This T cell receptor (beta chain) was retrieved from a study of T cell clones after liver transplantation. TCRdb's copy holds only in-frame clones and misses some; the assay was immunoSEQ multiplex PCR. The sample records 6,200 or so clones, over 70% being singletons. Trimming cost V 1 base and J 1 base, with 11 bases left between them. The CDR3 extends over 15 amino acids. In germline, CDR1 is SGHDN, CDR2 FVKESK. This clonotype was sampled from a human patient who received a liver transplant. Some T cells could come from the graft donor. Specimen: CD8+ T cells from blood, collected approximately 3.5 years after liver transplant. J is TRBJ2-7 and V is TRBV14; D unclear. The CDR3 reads CASSQVRLKSYEQYF. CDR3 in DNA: TGTGCCAGCAGCCAAGTTAGGCTTAAGTCCTACGAGCAGTACTTC.